This T cell receptor (beta chain) was recorded in a study of breast tumors, draining lymph nodes, adjacent tissues. TCRdb reprocessed the multiplex PCR reads with MiXCR, giving one entry per CDR3 protein. The profile shows about 300,000 distinct CDR3 sequences, 30% of them singletons. There are 16 residues in the CDR3. The trim removed 4 bases at V and 0 bases at J, leaving 8 bases unmatched. The germline CDR1 and CDR2 sequences are SEHNR and FQNEAQ (reference sequence). Breast cancer patients provided tissue from their axillary draining lymph nodes. Details on this clonotype: Its antigen remains unidentified.

Whole-study findings and limits: Tumor T cell lymph node origin was a supported hypothesis, not proven.

Source material: axillary lymph node tissue. The genes are TRBV7-9 and TRBJ1-1; 7 bases map to TRBD1. The sequence came from a female donor with breast cancer. Some clones in this sample may be carry-over from other donors' samples. CDR3 sequence (DNA): TGTGCCAGCAGCTCTCCGGGACAGAACGTGAACACTGAAGCTTTCTTT. Translated, it gives CASSSPGQNVNTEAFF.